The sequence of this TCR beta chain was determined in a study of T cell repertoires in cytomegalovirus infection. Study information: CMV infection together with matching HLA type was indicated by public TCR beta signatures.

TCRdb re-analysed the reads in MiXCR, keeping a single row per CDR3 protein. The profile shows 230,000 or so distinct CDR3 sequences, about 15% of them singletons. This clonotype has at least ten counts. Its antigen remains unidentified. Study-level results: Pooled public TCR beta family frequency picked out CMV carriers with the relevant HLA. The ex vivo response was dominated by HLA-C-restricted CMV-specific TCR beta clonotypes.

Losses at the gene ends were 6 bases for V and 4 bases for J; bases not matched to a gene: 5. This CDR3 contains 13 residues. Material: CD8+ T cells from PBMCs. This chain links TRBV12-3 or TRBV12-4 with TRBJ1-2; TRBD1 matches 7 bases. This clonotype originated in a human donor in good health (CMV status not recorded). Some clones in this sample may be carry-over from other donors' samples. CDR3 nucleotide sequence: TGTGCCAGCAGCCTAACAGGGGCCTATGGCTACACCTTC. This sequence encodes CASSLTGAYGYTF.